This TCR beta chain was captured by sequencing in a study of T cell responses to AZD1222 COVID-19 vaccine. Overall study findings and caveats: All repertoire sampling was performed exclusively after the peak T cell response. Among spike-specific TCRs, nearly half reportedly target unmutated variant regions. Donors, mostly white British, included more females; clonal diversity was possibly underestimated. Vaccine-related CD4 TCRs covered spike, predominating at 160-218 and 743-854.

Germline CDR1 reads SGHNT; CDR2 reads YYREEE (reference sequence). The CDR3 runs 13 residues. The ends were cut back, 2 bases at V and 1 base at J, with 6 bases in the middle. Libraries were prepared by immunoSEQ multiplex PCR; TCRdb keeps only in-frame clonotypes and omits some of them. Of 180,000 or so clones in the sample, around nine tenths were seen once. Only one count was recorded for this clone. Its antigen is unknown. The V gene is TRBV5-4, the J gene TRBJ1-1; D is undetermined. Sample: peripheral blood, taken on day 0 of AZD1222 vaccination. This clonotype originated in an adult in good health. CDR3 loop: CASSLRRNTEAFF. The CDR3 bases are TGTGCCAGCAGCTTACGACGGAACACTGAAGCTTTCTTT.